The rows below give T cell receptor beta chains drawn from one sample of a study of shared clonotypes between healthy human individuals. Sequenced by immunoSEQ multiplex PCR; TCRdb stores in-frame clones only, minus some. This table holds fewer than 600,000 clones, approximately 79% found once. The sequenced sample consisted of PBMCs. The receptors derive from a woman aged 40 to 55 in good health. Some clones in this sample may be carry-over from other donors' samples. Each CDR3 is given with its conserved first and last residue. A row's size may be missing; if present it is once, few, many or a size class.

CDR3 protein,clone size,V gene,CDR3 length
CASSLGSRDTYEQYF,.,TRBV11-3,15
CASSFPRLAGEFGGELFF,.,TRBV7-9,18
CASRLDRHYGYTF,.,TRBV28,13
CASSLDARRSTGELFF,.,TRBV5-5,16
CASSRTSGASYEQYF,.,TRBV18,15
CASSFQGGNTIYF,once,TRBV7-3,13
CASSLGHPVQYF,.,TRBV7-2,12
CASSLGTSGSWGTGELFF,.,TRBV19,18
CASSFRDTRRTGELFF,.,TRBV28,16
CAISESTGNTKQPQHF,.,TRBV10-3,16
CASSSVDRGVGELFF,.,TRBV28,15
CASSLDTGDYGYTF,many,TRBV5-8,14
CASSRIPGLAGGPMGQYF,.,TRBV4-1,18
CASSYSGDETQYF,.,TRBV6-5,13
CASSSGVAGIGETQYF,.,TRBV7-2,16
CASSLEPLAEQYF,.,TRBV7-2,13
CASSTARDHINEQFF,.,TRBV5-1,15
CASSVQGLANSYEQYF,.,TRBV11-2,16
CATSSSGYRYEQYF,.,TRBV15,14
CASSITVSYEQYF,.,TRBV19,13
CSVLDPGSTDTQYF,.,TRBV29-1,14
CASRPPGASSYNEQFF,.,TRBV11-2,16
CASSKEVSGTPLYF,many,TRBV11-2,14
CASSKGLAATDTQYF,once,TRBV5-1,15
CATSSPKDASYEQYF,.,TRBV15,15
CASSYPTSGRADEQFF,.,TRBV6-6,16
CASSSYQETQYF,.,TRBV4-2,12
CASSEARGNTEAFF,.,TRBV2,14
CASSLGWGRRWYF,once,TRBV5-5,13
CASSEWGENTGELFF,.,TRBV25-1,15
CASRLAGAGANVLTF,.,TRBV2,15
CASSSTSGANVLTF,once,TRBV10-2,14
CATSLDWSEAFF,.,TRBV15,12
CASSLLTGPLETQYF,.,TRBV27,15
CASRVGQGAGEQYF,.,TRBV28,14
CASSVGPNPYGYTF,.,TRBV9,14
CASSLIPTGQRGAFF,few,TRBV28,15
CASSAAGVDTEAFF,.,TRBV7-3,14
CAINTGGEQYF,.,TRBV10-3,11
CASSPSGVETQYF,few,TRBV18,13